This T cell receptor (beta chain) comes out of a study of cytomegalovirus exposure and HLA in healthy donors. Whole-study findings and limits: It was assumed in the presence/absence analyses that sequencing depth was roughly uniform across donors. With later analysis, a missense DCLRE1C variant became linked to TCR beta V- and J-gene trimming.

Trimming removed 4 bases at V and 7 bases at J, with 7 bases between. The germline V gene encodes CDR1 SNHLY and CDR2 FYNNEI. This CDR3 has 11 amino acids. Regarding this clone: Its cognate antigen is unknown.

PCR primers comprised 60 Vbeta and 13 Jbeta primers. Original processing methods: Later work found 65 million to 90 million unique TCR beta chains, with roughly 11 million shared. The method was immunoSEQ multiplex PCR; TCRdb's version includes in-frame clones alone and lacks a portion of them. Clone size and the V and J calls come from that table; the DNA yielded D and trimming. The table shows around 78,000 clones, with around 80% occurring only once. J is TRBJ2-5 and V is TRBV2; a weak D match, TRBD1 (6 bases). What was sequenced was PBMCs. This TCR was recovered from a male donor in good health and CMV-seronegative. The CDR3 coding sequence is TGTGCCAGCAGTGTACAGGGGACCCAGTACTTC. Translation gives CASSVQGTQYF.